Listed below are T cell receptor beta chains from one sample, sequenced in a study of cytomegalovirus exposure and HLA in healthy donors. The repertoire was sequenced with immunoSEQ multiplex PCR; TCRdb's copy has only in-frame clones and lacks some. The repertoire holds 150,000 to 200,000 clones, approximately 70% seen once, with around 4.6% in the top ten. Material for sequencing was PBMCs. Source of these receptors: a man aged 18 to 30 in good health and CMV-seropositive. The CDR3 runs from the conserved cysteine through the conserved F or W. D genes are given only for firm matches. The size of a clone is reported for some rows only, either as once, few or many, or as a class for expanded clones.

. TRBD2 TRBJ2-5 TRBV7-2 15 CASSLYQRGGETQYF
once . TRBJ2-3 TRBV5-1 16 CASSSQAEASTDTQYF
few . TRBJ1-5 TRBV5-1 14 CASSLRGGDQPQHF
. TRBD1 TRBJ2-3 TRBV20-1 11 CARQGGDTQYF
. . TRBJ2-3 TRBV6-4 14 CASRRAASTDTQYF
. . TRBJ1-2 TRBV6-5 14 CASTGGRVMDGYTF
. . TRBJ1-1 TRBV15 17 CATSILWGGARGTEAFF
. TRBD1 TRBJ1-2 TRBV6-1 13 CASRWTGTSGYTF
. . TRBJ2-3 TRBV4-2 17 CASSQTPLGTSTDTQYF
. TRBD2 TRBJ2-6 TRBV15 20 CATSRAEGLAQISGANVLTF
. . TRBJ1-1 TRBV7-2 13 CASSLGQNTEAFF
once . TRBJ2-1 TRBV21-1 16 CASSLRTFDAYNEQFF
. TRBD1 TRBJ1-2 TRBV9 15 CASSVVGGQGYGYTF
. TRBD2 TRBJ2-1 TRBV7-2 18 CASSVVGLAGGRYNEQFF
. . TRBJ1-2 TRBV5-4 14 CASSMNQGAYGYTF
few TRBD1 TRBJ1-4 TRBV6-1 15 CASSLNTGGSTKLFF